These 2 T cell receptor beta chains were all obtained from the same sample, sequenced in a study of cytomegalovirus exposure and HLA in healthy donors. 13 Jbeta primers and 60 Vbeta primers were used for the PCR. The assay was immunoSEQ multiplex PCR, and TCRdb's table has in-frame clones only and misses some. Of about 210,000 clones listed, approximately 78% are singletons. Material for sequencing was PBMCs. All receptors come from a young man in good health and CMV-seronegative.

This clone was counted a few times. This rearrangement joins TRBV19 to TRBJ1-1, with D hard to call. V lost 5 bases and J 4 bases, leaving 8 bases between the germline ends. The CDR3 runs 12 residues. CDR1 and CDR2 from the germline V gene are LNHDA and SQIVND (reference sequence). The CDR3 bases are TGTGCCAGTAGTTGGGAGGCCACTGAAGCTTTCTTT. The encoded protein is CASSWEATEAFF.

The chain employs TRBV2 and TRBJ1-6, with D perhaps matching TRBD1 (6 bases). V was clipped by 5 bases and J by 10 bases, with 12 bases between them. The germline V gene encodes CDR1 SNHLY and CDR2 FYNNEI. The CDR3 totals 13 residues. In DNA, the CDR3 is TGTGCCAGCAGTCCCTACAGGGACTCACCCCTCCACTTT. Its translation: CASSPYRDSPLHF.